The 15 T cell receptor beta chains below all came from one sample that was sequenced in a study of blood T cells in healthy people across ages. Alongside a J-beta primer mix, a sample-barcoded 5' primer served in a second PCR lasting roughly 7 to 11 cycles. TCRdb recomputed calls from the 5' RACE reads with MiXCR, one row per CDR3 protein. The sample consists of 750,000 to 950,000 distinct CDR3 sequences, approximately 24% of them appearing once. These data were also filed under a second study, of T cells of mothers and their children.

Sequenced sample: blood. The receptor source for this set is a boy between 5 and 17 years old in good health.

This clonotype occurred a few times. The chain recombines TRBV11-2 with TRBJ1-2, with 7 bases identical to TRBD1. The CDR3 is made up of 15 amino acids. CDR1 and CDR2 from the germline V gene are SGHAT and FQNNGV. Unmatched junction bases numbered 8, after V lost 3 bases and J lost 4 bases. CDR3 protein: CASSLVRGQGYGYTF. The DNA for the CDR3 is TGTGCCAGCAGCTTGGTGAGGGGGCAGGGCTATGGCTACACCTTC.

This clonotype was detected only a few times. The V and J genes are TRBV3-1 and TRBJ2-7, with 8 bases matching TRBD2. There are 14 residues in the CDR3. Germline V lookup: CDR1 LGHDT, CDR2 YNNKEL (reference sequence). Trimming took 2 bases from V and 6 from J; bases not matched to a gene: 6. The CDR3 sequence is CASSQMAGGLEQYF. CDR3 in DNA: TGTGCCAGCAGCCAAATGGCGGGGGGCCTCGAGCAGTACTTC.

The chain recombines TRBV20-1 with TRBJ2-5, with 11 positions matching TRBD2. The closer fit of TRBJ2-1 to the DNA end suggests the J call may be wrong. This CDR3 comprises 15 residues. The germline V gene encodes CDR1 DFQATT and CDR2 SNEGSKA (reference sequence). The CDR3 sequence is CSARVPSGGRNEQFF. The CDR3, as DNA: TGCAGTGCTAGAGTCCCTAGCGGGGGGCGCAATGAGCAGTTCTTC.

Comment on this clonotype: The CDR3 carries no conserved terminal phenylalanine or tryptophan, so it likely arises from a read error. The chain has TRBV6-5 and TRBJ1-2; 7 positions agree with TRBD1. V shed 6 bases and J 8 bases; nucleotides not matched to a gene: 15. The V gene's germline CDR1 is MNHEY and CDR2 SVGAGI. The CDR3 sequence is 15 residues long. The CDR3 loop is CASRRQRGTDHGYTS. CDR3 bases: TGTGCCAGCAGACGCCAACGAGGGACAGACCACGGCTACACCTCC.

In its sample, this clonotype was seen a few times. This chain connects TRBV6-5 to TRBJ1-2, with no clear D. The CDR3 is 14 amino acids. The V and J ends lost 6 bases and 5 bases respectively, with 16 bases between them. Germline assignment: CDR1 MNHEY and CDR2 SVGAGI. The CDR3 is CASSHLPVGYGYTF. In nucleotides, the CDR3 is TGTGCCAGCAGCCACCTCCCCGTGGGGTATGGCTACACCTTC.

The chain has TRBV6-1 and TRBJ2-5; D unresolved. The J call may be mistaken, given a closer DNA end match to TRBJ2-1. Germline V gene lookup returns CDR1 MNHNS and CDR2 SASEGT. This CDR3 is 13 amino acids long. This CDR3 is CASSRPLRNEQFF. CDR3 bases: TGTGCCAGCAGCCGGCCGTTACGCAATGAGCAGTTCTTC.

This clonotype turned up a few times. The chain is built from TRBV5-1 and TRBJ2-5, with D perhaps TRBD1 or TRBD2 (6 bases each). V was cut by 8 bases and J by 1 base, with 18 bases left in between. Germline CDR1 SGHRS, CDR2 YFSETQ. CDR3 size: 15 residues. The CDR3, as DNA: TGCGCCAGTGGGGGCGCCGGGGGTCGCCAAGAGACCCAGTACTTC. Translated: CASGGAGGRQETQYF.

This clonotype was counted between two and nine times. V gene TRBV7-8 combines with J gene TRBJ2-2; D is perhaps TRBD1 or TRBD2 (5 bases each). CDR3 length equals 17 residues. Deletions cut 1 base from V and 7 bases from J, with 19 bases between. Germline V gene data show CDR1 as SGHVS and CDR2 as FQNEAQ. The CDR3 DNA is TGTGCCAGCAGCTTAGGACGAAGAAAGGGGACGGGCGGGGAGCTGTTTTTT. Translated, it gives CASSLGRRKGTGGELFF.

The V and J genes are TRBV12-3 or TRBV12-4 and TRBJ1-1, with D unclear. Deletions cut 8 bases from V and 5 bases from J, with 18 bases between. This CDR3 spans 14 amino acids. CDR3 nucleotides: TGTGCCAGCCGGACCCTCGAGGGAGGTACTGAAGCTTTCTTT. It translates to CASRTLEGGTEAFF.

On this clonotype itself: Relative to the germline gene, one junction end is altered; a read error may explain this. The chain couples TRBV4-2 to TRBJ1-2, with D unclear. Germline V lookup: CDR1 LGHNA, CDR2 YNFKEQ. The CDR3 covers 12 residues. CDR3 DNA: TGTGCCAGCAGCCACGACACCTATGGCTGCACCTTC. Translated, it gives CASSHDTYGCTF.

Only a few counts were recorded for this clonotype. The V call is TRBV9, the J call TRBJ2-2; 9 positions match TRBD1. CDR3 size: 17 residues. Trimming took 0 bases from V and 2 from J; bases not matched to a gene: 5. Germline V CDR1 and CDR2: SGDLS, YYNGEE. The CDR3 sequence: CASSVARTGANTGELFF. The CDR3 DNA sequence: TGTGCCAGCAGCGTAGCTAGGACAGGGGCCAACACCGGGGAGCTGTTTTTT.

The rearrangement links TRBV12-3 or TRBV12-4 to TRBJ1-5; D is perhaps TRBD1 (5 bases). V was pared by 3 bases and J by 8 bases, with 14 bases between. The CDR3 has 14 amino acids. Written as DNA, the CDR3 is TGTGCCAGCAGTTTGGTGGGGGTAGGGGAGCCCCAGCATTTT. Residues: CASSLVGVGEPQHF.

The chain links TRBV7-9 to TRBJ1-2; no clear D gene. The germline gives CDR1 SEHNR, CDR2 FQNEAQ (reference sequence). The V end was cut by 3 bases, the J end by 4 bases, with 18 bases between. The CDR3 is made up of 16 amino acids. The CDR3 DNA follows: TGTGCCAGCAGCTTTCCGGACCGGGAGTCTGGCTATGGCTACACCTTC. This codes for CASSFPDRESGYGYTF.

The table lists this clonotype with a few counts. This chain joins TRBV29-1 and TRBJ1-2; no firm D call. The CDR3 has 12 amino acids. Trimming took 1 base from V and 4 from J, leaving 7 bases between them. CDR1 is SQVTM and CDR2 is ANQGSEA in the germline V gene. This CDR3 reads CSVEAVSYGYTF. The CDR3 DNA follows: TGCAGCGTTGAAGCGGTGTCCTATGGCTACACCTTC.

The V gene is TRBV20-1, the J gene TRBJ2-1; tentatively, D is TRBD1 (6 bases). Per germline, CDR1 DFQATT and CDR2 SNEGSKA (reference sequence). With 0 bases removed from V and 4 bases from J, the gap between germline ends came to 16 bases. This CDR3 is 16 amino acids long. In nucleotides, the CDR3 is TGCAGTGCTAGAGACCCACAGGGAATTAAGTACAATGAGCAGTTCTTC. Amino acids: CSARDPQGIKYNEQFF.